This paragraph covers one TCR beta chain sequence. Its target antigen remains unknown. The sample holds no much larger clone one base away, and base qualities are not on file. The CDR3 regions of human TCRbeta chains were subjected to immunosequencing. The source study handled its data this way. Repertoire TCRs were matched against a reference library of SARS-CoV-2-specific TCRs generated with the MIRA antigen-specificity platform. Breadth was defined as the fraction of unique TCRs that were SARS-CoV-2-associated. Depth was defined as the fraction of total T cells that were SARS-CoV-2-associated. Using the MIRA data, each spike-specific TCR was assigned both to the spike region to which the TCR was reactive and to a CD4 or CD8 class. Log10-transformed breadth and depth values were compared by one-way ANOVA with Sidak's multiple comparisons tests. TCRdb mirrors the immuneACCESS table, restricted to in-frame sequences. Some clones are absent from its copies; in checked studies, under half trace to an unresolved V gene, and the reason for the others is unknown. The D gene and trimming were derived from the DNA, and the V and J assignments and clone size from that table. Within this sample are under 150,000 clones, with 75% to 95% of them counted one time only. 1.5% to 2% of the sample goes to the ten largest clones.

According to the study, the label for this sample's time point signals: about 28 days (+/-7) after the second vaccine dose. Because spike-specific TCR depth and breadth did not differ between the two schedules, AZD1222 recipients who got a second dose at roughly 4 weeks were pooled with those who got a second dose at roughly 12 weeks. Vaccinee samples were obtained from the UK trials COV001 and COV002, which included a single-blind randomized controlled phase 2/3 trial of AZD1222 (ChAdOx1 nCoV-19) in healthy adults. Trial participant PBMC samples were collected at day 0 and day 28 after the second dose for TCRbeta chain sequencing. Unmatched junction bases come to 10, with V trimmed by 6 bases and J by 0 bases. As encoded in the germline V gene (reference sequence), CDR1 is LGHDT while CDR2 is YNNKEL. Inclusive of the bounding cysteine and phenylalanine, the CDR3 is 16 residues long. Just the 48-base CDR3 DNA is kept, in frame starting at base 1.

This entry comes from a study of T cell responses to AZD1222 COVID-19 vaccine listed by TCRdb under 2021. Some background on the complete study: A total of 230 to 250 trial participants underwent TCR sequencing, of whom around 200 received two doses of AZD1222 and about 26 received two doses of the MenACWY control vaccine. Trial participants were enrolled into age subgroups of 18-55, 56-69 and 70-plus years, which contained 148, 28 and 57 TCR-sequenced participants, respectively.

The paper's findings and limits, for the study overall: After two AZD1222 doses, spike-specific TCR breadth and depth were significantly higher than at day 0 and than in MenACWY recipients. Reportedly, close to half of the unique spike-specific TCRs recognized epitopes lying outside the regions that are mutated in the B.1.351 and B.1.1.7 variants. Because no samples from the day 14 peak response were available, repertoires could be characterized only after the peak T cell response. The 56-69-year group was small, and its depth increase did not reach significance, likely because of low power. Conclusions about previously exposed vaccinees are limited because only a handful of AZD1222 recipients were SARS-CoV-2 seropositive at baseline. The vaccine-associated CD4 TCRs covered the entire spike protein, and the dominant responses fell in regions 160-218 and 743-854. Participants were mostly white British and included more females than males, and it was suggested by the authors that clonal diversity may have been underestimated.

Sequencing used peripheral blood, obtained 28 days after the second AZD1222 dose. The receptor was derived from an adult who received the AZD1222 COVID-19 vaccine. The chain was built from TRBV3-1 (or the pseudogene TRBV3-2) and TRBJ1-1, with 7 bases in between that match TRBD1. Here is the DNA: TGTGCCAGCAGAGGGACAGTAAACTCTATGAACACTGAAGCTTTCTTT. Its translation reads: CASRGTVNSMNTEAFF.